These 13 T cell receptor beta chains came from one sample sequenced in a study of response to subunit inactivated influenza vaccine. MiXCR was run by TCRdb on the RT-PCR reads, yielding one entry per CDR3 protein. The sample lists 550,000 to 600,000 distinct CDR3 sequences; about an eighth were seen once. The sample in question was PBMCs from blood, obtained on the day of vaccination. These TCRs come from a man between 50 and 59 years old who received an inactivated influenza vaccine.

This clonotype was counted a few times. The chain recombines TRBV5-1 with TRBJ2-5; TRBD1 matches 8 bases. The CDR3 length is 15 residues. The germline V gene has CDR1 SGHRS and CDR2 YFSETQ. J gave up 4 bases and V 0 bases, and 5 bases lay outside the gene matches. CDR3 loop: CASSLGRTGLETQYF. For the CDR3, the DNA is TGCGCCAGCAGCTTGGGTCGGACAGGGTTAGAGACCCAGTACTTC.

This clonotype was counted only a few times. The genes are TRBV7-9 and TRBJ1-2; D unresolved. CDR1 and CDR2 (germline): SEHNR, FQNEAQ (reference sequence). The CDR3 runs 15 residues. Trimming stripped 5 bases from V and 7 bases from J, with 20 bases between. The CDR3 DNA reads as TGTGCCAGCAGCGCAAGAGGGTGGGAACTCGGTGGCTACACCTTC. Protein: CASSARGWELGGYTF.

CDR3 DNA: TGTGCCACCAGCAGAAACGAAGCCACCGGGGAGCTGTTTTTT. Translation gives CATSRNEATGELFF. The chain has TRBV15 and TRBJ2-2; no definite D call. This CDR3 contains 14 residues. Per the germline V gene, CDR1 is LNHNV and CDR2 is YYDKDF (reference sequence). Trimming removed 2 bases from V and 4 bases from J, with 8 bases in between.

As DNA, the CDR3 is TGTGCCAGCTCACCACGACAGAATGAGCAGTTCTTC. Its translation is CASSPRQNEQFF. The rearrangement uses TRBV18 and TRBJ2-1; D perhaps matches TRBD1 (5 bases). Trimming took 1 base from V and 7 from J, leaving 5 bases between them. CDR3 size: 12 residues. The germline V gene has CDR1 KGHSH and CDR2 LQKENI.

This clonotype was seen only once. Possible read error: a much larger clone is one base away. V and J are TRBV5-1 and TRBJ2-1, with D unresolved. CDR3 length: 13 residues. Germline V gene sequence: CDR1 SGHRS, CDR2 YFSETQ. Trimming cost V 3 bases and J 9 bases, with 13 bases left between them. CDR3 coding DNA: TGCGCCAGCAGCTCGGCAATCAGAAGTGAGCAGTTCTTC. Encoded protein: CASSSAIRSEQFF.

There are many counts of this clonotype. This rearrangement joins TRBV5-1 to TRBJ1-1; no reliable D call. With 4 bases removed from V and 1 base from J, the gap between germline ends came to 8 bases. The CDR3 runs to 13 residues. CDR1 and CDR2 (germline): SGHRS, YFSETQ. The CDR3 sequence: CASSLERNTEAFF. CDR3 DNA sequence: TGCGCCAGCAGCCTGGAGAGGAACACTGAAGCTTTCTTT.

This clonotype was observed a few times. The CDR3 DNA follows: TGCGCCAGCAGCCAAGAATCCGGGGACTTGTACAATGAGCAGTTCTTC. It translates to CASSQESGDLYNEQFF. The J gene is TRBJ2-1, the V gene TRBV4-1; the D gene is possibly TRBD2 (6 bases). Germline V gene sequence: CDR1 MGHRA, CDR2 YSYEKL. The V end was cut by 0 bases, the J end by 4 bases, with 13 bases between. The CDR3 sequence is 16 residues long.

This clonotype appeared many times. The chain joins TRBV21-1 to TRBJ2-3. TRBV21-1 is a recognized pseudogene. CDR3 length: 13 amino acids. CDR3 nucleotide sequence: TGTGCCAGCAGCAATGGTGTGGCAGATACGCAGTATTTT. It yields the protein CASSNGVADTQYF.

On this clonotype: A much larger clone lies a single base off, so this may be a read error. This chain joins TRBV7-9 and TRBJ1-2; no clear D. Trimming took off 5 bases at V and 3 bases at J, with 4 bases between the two ends. In germline, CDR1 is SEHNR, CDR2 FQNEAQ (reference sequence). This CDR3 comprises 11 residues. The CDR3 sequence is CASSRYYGYTF. In DNA form, the CDR3 reads TGTGCCAGCAGCCGCTACTATGGCTACACCTTC.

A few counts support this clonotype. The chain uses TRBV7-2 and TRBJ2-5; D uncertain. Germline V gene data show CDR1 as SGHTA and CDR2 as FQGNSA. This CDR3 comprises 13 residues. V was clipped by 4 bases and J by 3 bases, with 9 bases between them. CDR3 sequence: CASSWNREETQYF. The CDR3 DNA sequence: TGTGCCAGCAGCTGGAACCGGGAAGAGACCCAGTACTTC.

The rearrangement links TRBV29-1 to TRBJ2-6, with D maybe TRBD2 (5 bases). The CDR3 totals 15 residues. V was shortened by 7 bases and J by 0 bases, with 13 bases between the two germline ends. Germline loops: CDR1 SQVTM, CDR2 ANQGSEA. The CDR3 region has the DNA TGCAGCGCCGCACTAGGAAGCTCTGGGGCCAACGTCCTGACTTTC. As protein: CSAALGSSGANVLTF.

This clonotype was found a few times. The chain uses TRBV10-3 and TRBJ1-1; no clear D gene. The CDR3 has 13 amino acids. The V gene lost 10 bases and the J gene lost 1 base, with 13 bases spanning the gap. The germline V gene has CDR1 ENHRY and CDR2 SYGVKD. CDR3 sequence: CASREDGNTEAFF. The CDR3 bases are TGTGCCAGTAGAGAGGACGGGAACACTGAAGCTTTCTTT.

The rearrangement uses TRBV11-2 and TRBJ2-1, with D maybe TRBD2 (6 bases). CDR1 is SGHAT, CDR2 FQNNGV, per germline. V gave up 5 bases and J gave up 9 bases, with 17 bases separating them. The CDR3 runs to 14 residues. DNA for the CDR3: TGTGCCAGCAGCCTAATGCGCCTGGGGGGTGAGCAGTTCTTC. This gives the protein CASSLMRLGGEQFF.